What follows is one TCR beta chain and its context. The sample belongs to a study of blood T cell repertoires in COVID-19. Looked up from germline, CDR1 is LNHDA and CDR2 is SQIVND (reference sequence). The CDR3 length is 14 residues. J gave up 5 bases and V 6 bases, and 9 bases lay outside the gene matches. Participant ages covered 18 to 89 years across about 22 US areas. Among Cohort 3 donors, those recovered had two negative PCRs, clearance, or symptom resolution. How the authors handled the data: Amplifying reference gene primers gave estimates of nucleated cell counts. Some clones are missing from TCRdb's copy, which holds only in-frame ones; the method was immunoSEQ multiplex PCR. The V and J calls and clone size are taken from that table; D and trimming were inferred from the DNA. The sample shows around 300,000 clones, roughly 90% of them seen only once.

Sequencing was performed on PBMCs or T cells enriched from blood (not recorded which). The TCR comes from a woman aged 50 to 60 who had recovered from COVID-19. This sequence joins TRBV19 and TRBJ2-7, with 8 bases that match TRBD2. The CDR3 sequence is CASRKSGSRDEQYF. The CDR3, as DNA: TGTGCCAGTAGAAAAAGCGGGAGTCGGGACGAGCAGTACTTC.